This passage covers 25 T cell receptor beta chains from one sample sequenced in a study of OX40 agonist ivuxolimab in advanced cancers. Sequencing used immunoSEQ multiplex PCR; TCRdb keeps in-frame clones, though not all of them. The table includes 65,000 to 100,000 clones, approximately 85% detected once. The sample here was CD4+ or CD8+ T cells sorted from blood, taken in a trial of the OX40 agonist ivuxolimab. Source of these receptors: an adult with an advanced solid tumor such as melanoma, head and neck, liver or kidney cancer.

V gene TRBV19 combines with J gene TRBJ1-5; a possible D gene is TRBD1 (6 bases). The V end lost 1 base, the J end lost 5 bases, and 15 bases lay between the germline ends. The CDR3 has 16 amino acids. The V gene's germline CDR1 is LNHDA and CDR2 SQIVND (reference sequence). The CDR3 DNA reads as TGTGCCAGTAGTATAGCTATCGGGGGCTCCTATCAGCCCCAGCATTTT. Amino acids: CASSIAIGGSYQPQHF. Full variable domain (outside the CDR3, taken from reference TRBV19 and TRBJ1-5): DGGITQSPKYLFRKEGQNVTLSCEQNLNHDAMYWYRQDPGQGLRLIYYSQIVNDFQKGDIAEGYSVSREKKESFPLTVTSAQKNPTAFYLCASSIAIGGSYQPQHFGDGTRLSIL.

The V gene is TRBV4-3, the J gene TRBJ2-1, with 10 bases aligning to TRBD2. The trim removed 0 bases at V and 0 bases at J, leaving 5 bases unmatched. CDR3 length: 18 amino acids. Germline V gene lookup returns CDR1 LGHNA and CDR2 YSLEER. CDR3 DNA: TGCGCCAGCAGCCAAGATCCGGCTAGCGGGAGCTCCTACAATGAGCAGTTCTTC. This sequence encodes CASSQDPASGSSYNEQFF.

The chain couples TRBV28 to TRBJ1-1; 10 positions match TRBD1. With 1 base clipped from V and 4 bases from J, the junction kept 6 bases outside the gene matches. The CDR3 consists of 16 residues. Germline-derived CDR1 and CDR2 are MDHEN and SYDVKM. This CDR3 reads CASSLSGGQGTTEAFF. The DNA for the CDR3 is TGTGCCAGCAGTTTATCAGGGGGACAGGGGACCACTGAAGCTTTCTTT.

The CDR3: CASSQHPGQDNEQFF. The CDR3 bases are TGCGCCAGCAGCCAACACCCTGGACAGGACAATGAGCAGTTCTTC. V is TRBV4-3 and J is TRBJ2-1; 7 bases are a match to TRBD1. CDR1 is LGHNA, CDR2 YSLEER, per germline. The J segment lost 5 bases and the V segment lost 2 bases, leaving 6 bases of the junction unmatched. This CDR3 region has 15 residues.

The V gene is TRBV28, the J gene TRBJ1-2; no reliable D call. Germline loops: CDR1 MDHEN, CDR2 SYDVKM. V dropped 6 bases and J dropped 7 bases, with 21 bases sitting between them. The CDR3 is 15 amino acids. The CDR3 DNA is TGTGCCAGCAGCAAACCCCTTCAGTTTTCGGGTGGCTACACCTTC. Its translation is CASSKPLQFSGGYTF.

The chain combines TRBV2 with TRBJ2-2, with D possibly being TRBD1 (6 bases). CDR3 length: 14 amino acids. Per the germline V gene, CDR1 is SNHLY and CDR2 is FYNNEI. Trimming removed 6 bases from V and 1 base from J, with 9 bases in between. DNA of the CDR3: TGTGCCAGCAGACAGACAGGGAACACCGGGGAGCTGTTTTTT. Translated, it gives CASRQTGNTGELFF.

The CDR3 region is CASSSTGGGEAFF. CDR3 coding DNA: TGTGCCAGCAGCAGCACAGGGGGCGGTGAAGCTTTCTTT. V usage is TRBV7-2 and J usage is TRBJ1-1; 9 bases align to TRBD1. This CDR3 contains 13 residues. The V segment lost 5 bases and the J segment 7 bases; nucleotides outside the gene matches: 5. The germline gives CDR1 SGHTA, CDR2 FQGNSA.

V is TRBV6-5 and J is TRBJ2-7, with 7 nucleotides matching TRBD1. In germline, CDR1 is MNHEY, CDR2 SVGAGI. The CDR3 is 13 residues long. V gave up 6 bases and J gave up 2 bases; unmatched junction bases: 4. The CDR3 loop reads CASSRDRAYEQYF. The CDR3 nucleotides read TGTGCCAGCAGCCGAGACAGGGCCTACGAGCAGTACTTC.

V usage is TRBV7-9 and J usage is TRBJ1-5; D gene unclear. The ends were cut back, 3 bases at V and 4 bases at J, with 7 bases in the middle. Germline V CDR1 and CDR2: SEHNR, FQNEAQ (reference sequence). This CDR3 region has 13 residues. The CDR3, as DNA: TGTGCCAGCAGCTTCGGGCTTAATCAGCCCCAGCATTTT. It translates to CASSFGLNQPQHF.

V is TRBV2 and J is TRBJ1-2; D may be TRBD1 (5 bases). Trimming took off 3 bases at V and 8 bases at J, with 10 bases between the two ends. The CDR3 covers 12 residues. Germline CDR1 reads SNHLY; CDR2 reads FYNNEI. DNA of the CDR3: TGTGCCAGCAGTGACCAGGGACTCGGCTACACCTTC. Its translation: CASSDQGLGYTF.

The CDR3 region is CASSLVGPLGGELFF. CDR3 in DNA: TGTGCCAGCAGCTTAGTCGGGCCTTTGGGCGGGGAGCTGTTTTTT. The rearrangement uses TRBV7-2 and TRBJ2-2, with D unclear. The CDR3 length is 15 residues. The V end lost 1 base, the J end lost 7 bases, and 13 bases lay between the germline ends. Germline V gene sequence: CDR1 SGHTA, CDR2 FQGNSA.

The chain links TRBV27 to TRBJ2-1; no clear D. Trimming removed 4 bases at V and 9 bases at J, with 13 bases between. Germline assignment: CDR1 MNHEY and CDR2 SMNVEV (reference sequence). The CDR3 has 13 residues. CDR3 bases: TGTGCCAGCAGTTCCTCGTTCGCCCTTGAGCAGTTCTTC. Its protein product is CASSSSFALEQFF.

The genes are TRBV9 and TRBJ2-4; D may be TRBD1 or TRBD2 (5 bases each). Looked up from germline, CDR1 is SGDLS and CDR2 is YYNGEE. This CDR3 comprises 18 residues. With 0 bases removed from V and 5 bases from J, the gap between germline ends came to 21 bases. CDR3 in DNA: TGTGCCAGCAGCGTAGGGGAACGGTGGGGGATACGGGAAAACATTCAGTACTTC. It encodes CASSVGERWGIRENIQYF.

This clone was counted between two and nine times. This sequence joins TRBV28 and TRBJ2-7; no clear D gene. The germline V and J ends were trimmed by 4 bases and 4 bases, with 8 bases remaining between them. CDR1 MDHEN and CDR2 SYDVKM come from the germline V gene. The CDR3 spans 12 residues. The CDR3 DNA sequence: TGTGCCAGCAGTTGGGGATTTTACGAGCAGTACTTC. Its translation is CASSWGFYEQYF.

The rearrangement links TRBV30 to TRBJ1-6; unclear D gene. V lost 4 bases and J lost 5, with 12 bases in between. Germline V lookup: CDR1 GTSNPN, CDR2 SVGIG (reference sequence). The CDR3 totals 14 residues. The CDR3 DNA follows: TGTGCCTGGACCCGGACCCGGAATAATTCACCCCTCCACTTT. Its translation: CAWTRTRNNSPLHF.

This clone has only one observation. The chain couples TRBV11-2 to TRBJ2-7; D could derive from TRBD1 or TRBD2 (5 bases each). The CDR3 consists of 15 residues. V was shortened by 2 bases and J by 2 bases, with 13 bases between the two germline ends. Germline V gives CDR1 SGHAT, CDR2 FQNNGV. The CDR3 region has the DNA TGTGCCAGCAGCTTATTACCCGGGGACGCCTACGAGCAGTACTTC. As protein: CASSLLPGDAYEQYF.

The V and J genes are TRBV6-4 and TRBJ2-1, with 7 bases lining up with TRBD2. Unmatched junction bases numbered 9, after V lost 3 bases and J lost 7 bases. Germline lookup yields CDR1 MRHNA and CDR2 SNTAGT. The CDR3 has 15 amino acids. In nucleotides, the CDR3 is TGTGCCAGCAGTGAGGGGTGGGCGGGAGTTAATGAGCAGTTCTTC. Its translation: CASSEGWAGVNEQFF.

The chain recombines TRBV6-1 with TRBJ2-1; tentatively, D is TRBD2 (6 bases). V lost 8 bases to trimming and J lost 6 bases, with 8 bases between them. The CDR3 runs 11 residues. Germline V CDR1 and CDR2: MNHNS, SASEGT. The CDR3 region has the DNA TGTGCCAGCGCGGGGTTCAATGAGCAGTTCTTC. Translation gives CASAGFNEQFF.

The chain joins TRBV6-4 to TRBJ2-2; 7 bases agree with TRBD1. This CDR3 has 16 amino acids. Germline assignment: CDR1 MRHNA and CDR2 SNTAGT. With 7 bases clipped from V and 5 bases from J, the junction kept 13 bases outside the gene matches. CDR3 region: CASMGAGTARTGELFF. Written as DNA, the CDR3 is TGTGCCAGCATGGGCGCCGGGACAGCAAGAACCGGGGAGCTGTTTTTT.

The V gene is TRBV5-4, the J gene TRBJ2-3; 8 bases agree with TRBD1. Germline V gene data show CDR1 as SGHNT and CDR2 as YYREEE (reference sequence). Trimming at V came to 5 bases and at J to 6 bases, leaving 5 bases not matched to a gene. CDR3 length equals 13 residues. The CDR3 DNA sequence: TGTGCCAGCAGTCGTAACAGGGGGGATACGCAGTATTTT. Translation: CASSRNRGDTQYF. Combining the CDR3 with reference TRBV5-4 and TRBJ2-3 gives the whole variable domain ETGVTQSPTHLIKTRGQQVTLRCSSQSGHNTVSWYQQALGQGPQFIFQYYREEENGRGNFPPRFSGLQFPNYSSELNVNALELDDSALYLCASSRNRGDTQYFGPGTRLTVL.

In regard to this clone: Other DNA variants within this sample encode the same CDR3. The V gene is TRBV2, the J gene TRBJ2-1; 8 bases align to TRBD2. V lost 5 bases to trimming and J lost 4 bases; unmatched junction nucleotides: 7. The CDR3 is made up of 15 amino acids. Germline V gene sequence: CDR1 SNHLY, CDR2 FYNNEI. The CDR3 region is CASSFGLADYNEQFF. The CDR3 nucleotides read TGTGCCAGCAGTTTCGGACTAGCAGATTACAATGAGCAGTTCTTC.

The CDR3 sequence: CASSDEGDNLYF. CDR3 sequence (DNA): TGTGCCAGCAGTGATGAGGGGGACAATTTGTACTTC. V gene TRBV6-1 combines with J gene TRBJ2-7; tentatively, D is TRBD1 (6 bases). V gave up 3 bases and J gave up 12 bases, with 15 bases separating them. This CDR3 has 12 residues. Germline CDR1 reads MNHNS; CDR2 reads SASEGT.

A remark on this clone: At one boundary the junction diverges from the germline segment, which might be a read error. The chain is built from TRBV7-7 and TRBJ2-1; TRBD2 agrees at 13 bases. CDR3 length: 15 amino acids. Germline-derived CDR1 and CDR2 are SSHAT and FNYEAQ (reference sequence). The DNA for the CDR3 is TGTGCTAGCAGCTTACTAGCGGGAGGGGTCGATGAGCAGTTCTTC. Amino acid sequence: CASSLLAGGVDEQFF.

The chain couples TRBV2 to TRBJ2-5; TRBD1 aligns across 7 bases. This CDR3 is 14 amino acids long. Germline-derived CDR1 and CDR2 are SNHLY and FYNNEI. The trim removed 2 bases at V and 13 bases at J, leaving 13 bases unmatched. The CDR3 here is CASSEIIGRRQGYF. CDR3 coding DNA: TGTGCCAGCAGTGAAATAATCGGAAGGAGACAGGGGTACTTC.

V gene TRBV21-1 combines with J gene TRBJ2-1; the table gives TRBD2 as D, unverified against the DNA. TRBV21-1 is noted as a pseudogene. The CDR3 spans 17 residues. As DNA, the CDR3 is TGTGCCAGCAGCAAAGAGGGGGTCGGAGCGGGAAGACTTGAGCAGTTCTTC. It specifies CASSKEGVGAGRLEQFF.